The next 25 T cell receptor beta chains were all read from a single sample in a study of T cell changes during pregnancy in multiple sclerosis. Profiled with immunoSEQ multiplex PCR; TCRdb holds only in-frame clones, not every one. In the table there are 35,000 or so clones, just over 90% of which are singletons. Sequencing was performed on CD4+ T cells from peripheral blood mononuclear cells, taken after pregnancy. These receptors were collected from a female donor with multiple sclerosis, enrolled in a pregnancy study.

V gene TRBV19 combines with J gene TRBJ1-5, with D hard to call. Germline V lookup: CDR1 LNHDA, CDR2 SQIVND (reference sequence). Trimming stripped 4 bases from V and 4 bases from J, with 14 bases between. This CDR3 is built from 15 residues. CDR3 in DNA: TGTGCCAGTAGTACCTGGACGGGCGGGAATCAGCCCCAGCATTTT. Translation: CASSTWTGGNQPQHF.

J is TRBJ2-7 and V is TRBV28; maybe TRBD1 (6 bases). V was shortened by 5 bases and J by 1 base, with 18 bases between the two germline ends. In germline, CDR1 is MDHEN, CDR2 SYDVKM. CDR3 size: 16 residues. The CDR3 DNA sequence: TGTGCCAGCAGTACCCCTTCAGGGGCCCCGTCCTACGAGCAGTACTTC. Translation: CASSTPSGAPSYEQYF.

V usage is TRBV25-1 and J usage is TRBJ2-7; D is ambiguous. CDR1 and CDR2 (germline): MGHDK, SYGVNS. This CDR3 is built from 10 residues. Between the trimmed V and J ends, which lost 5 bases and 3 bases, there was a span of 2 bases. The CDR3 is CASSYYEQYF. In nucleotides, the CDR3 is TGTGCCAGCAGTTACTACGAGCAGTACTTC.

This clone came up a few times. CDR3 protein: CASSLAGGETQYF. The CDR3 DNA reads TGCGCCAGCAGCTTGGCCGGGGGAGAGACCCAGTACTTC. This chain uses TRBV5-1 with TRBJ2-5; tentatively, D is TRBD2 (6 bases). Germline values: CDR1 SGHRS, CDR2 YFSETQ. The CDR3 sequence is 13 residues long. The ends were cut back, 0 bases at V and 4 bases at J, with 7 bases in the middle.

The chain employs TRBV7-3 and TRBJ2-1, with D possibly being TRBD2 (6 bases). Trimming pared 5 bases from V and 6 bases from J, leaving 26 bases between. This CDR3 region has 18 residues. The germline V gene encodes CDR1 SGHTA and CDR2 FQGTGA. The CDR3 spells CASSPASTRHAEANEQFF. CDR3 coding DNA: TGTGCCAGCAGCCCGGCTTCGACTAGGCATGCGGAGGCCAATGAGCAGTTCTTC.

The V and J genes are TRBV7-2 and TRBJ2-7; D gene unclear. Deletions cut 0 bases from V and 1 base from J, with 10 bases between. Germline V gene lookup returns CDR1 SGHTA and CDR2 FQGNSA. The CDR3 covers 15 residues. The CDR3 region has the DNA TGTGCCAGCAGCTTAGCCCCTAGTCTATCCTACGAGCAGTACTTC. This encodes CASSLAPSLSYEQYF.

V and J are TRBV2 and TRBJ2-7, with TRBD1 identical over 10 bases. J lost 3 bases, V lost 3 bases, and 5 bases had no gene match. The V gene's germline CDR1 is SNHLY and CDR2 FYNNEI. The CDR3 length is 15 residues. CDR3 amino acids: CASSERTGGVYEQYF. The CDR3 DNA reads TGTGCCAGCAGTGAGCGGACAGGGGGTGTCTACGAGCAGTACTTC.

This chain joins TRBV19 and TRBJ1-1, with 8 bases aligning to TRBD1. Losses at the gene ends were 6 bases for V and 3 bases for J; bases not matched to a gene: 0. This CDR3 has 12 residues. Germline lookup yields CDR1 LNHDA and CDR2 SQIVND (reference sequence). The CDR3 loop reads CASSRGHTEAFF. Here the CDR3 DNA reads TGTGCCAGTAGCAGGGGGCACACTGAAGCTTTCTTT. The full variable domain, with the rest looked up from reference TRBV19 and TRBJ1-1, is DGGITQSPKYLFRKEGQNVTLSCEQNLNHDAMYWYRQDPGQGLRLIYYSQIVNDFQKGDIAEGYSVSREKKESFPLTVTSAQKNPTAFYLCASSRGHTEAFFGQGTRLTVV.

CDR3 nucleotide sequence: TGTGCCAGCGGCCCCATATATTTT. It translates to CASGPIYF. The V gene is TRBV6-6, the J gene TRBJ1-3; the D is unclear. The V and J ends lost 8 bases and 11 bases respectively, with 4 bases between them. Germline V gene lookup returns CDR1 MNHNY and CDR2 SVGAGI (reference sequence). This CDR3 has 8 amino acids.

V is TRBV4-3 and J is TRBJ2-1; D ambiguous. V lost 0 bases, J lost 0 bases, and 9 bases lay in between. Germline lookup yields CDR1 LGHNA and CDR2 YSLEER. The CDR3 spans 16 residues. The CDR3 reads CASSQDSRSSYNEQFF. In nucleotides, the CDR3 is TGCGCCAGCAGCCAAGACTCCCGGAGCTCCTACAATGAGCAGTTCTTC.

The chain links TRBV19 to TRBJ2-5; 7 nucleotides align to TRBD2. J was trimmed by 4 bases and V by 2 bases; bases with no gene match: 7. From germline, CDR1 is LNHDA and CDR2 SQIVND (reference sequence). This CDR3 is 15 amino acids long. CDR3 loop: CASSILGAGRETQYF. The CDR3 bases are TGTGCCAGTAGTATATTGGGAGCGGGGCGAGAGACCCAGTACTTC.

The chain recombines TRBV9 with TRBJ2-1; 13 bases are a match to TRBD2. Germline values: CDR1 SGDLS, CDR2 YYNGEE. The trim removed 3 bases at V and 6 bases at J, leaving 6 bases unmatched. CDR3 length: 16 amino acids. CDR3 nucleotide sequence: TGTGCCAGCAGCGCCCCTACTAGCGGGAGGGCCAATGAGCAGTTCTTC. It yields the protein CASSAPTSGRANEQFF.

The rearrangement joins TRBV27 to TRBJ1-1; D is perhaps TRBD1 (5 bases). The germline V and J ends were trimmed by 8 bases and 2 bases, with 18 bases remaining between them. Germline lookup yields CDR1 MNHEY and CDR2 SMNVEV (reference sequence). The CDR3 extends over 15 amino acids. As DNA, the CDR3 is TGTGCCAGCCCGCTCTGGGGGAGGTTCAACACTGAAGCTTTCTTT. It yields the protein CASPLWGRFNTEAFF.

This clone has only one observation. This chain joins TRBV9 and TRBJ1-4, with TRBD1 matching over 9 bases. Germline loops: CDR1 SGDLS, CDR2 YYNGEE. V dropped 0 bases and J dropped 5; count of bases not matched to a gene: 5. This CDR3 has 16 amino acids. The CDR3 region is CASSVDQGQGNEKLFF. The CDR3 DNA follows: TGTGCCAGCAGCGTAGATCAGGGACAGGGAAATGAAAAACTGTTTTTT.

The chain joins TRBV7-2 to TRBJ2-5, with 7 positions matching TRBD2. The ends lost 3 bases at V and 4 bases at J; junction bases unmatched: 5. There are 14 residues in the CDR3. Germline CDR1 is SGHTA and CDR2 is FQGNSA. The CDR3: CASSLGPSGETQYF. In DNA, the CDR3 is TGTGCCAGCAGCTTGGGACCTAGCGGAGAGACCCAGTACTTC.

The chain employs TRBV5-1 and TRBJ2-3; the match to TRBD2 covers 14 bases. Looked up from germline, CDR1 is SGHRS and CDR2 is YFSETQ. The CDR3 extends over 17 amino acids. V dropped 4 bases and J dropped 8; count of bases not matched to a gene: 12. CDR3 in amino acids: CASSPGLAGGRGGTQYF. The CDR3 DNA follows: TGCGCCAGCAGCCCCGGACTAGCGGGGGGTAGGGGCGGTACGCAGTATTTT.

The chain is built from TRBV18 and TRBJ1-1; maybe TRBD1 (6 bases). CDR1 and CDR2 from the germline V gene are KGHSH and LQKENI. The CDR3 is 14 residues long. Trimming took 5 bases from V and 3 from J, leaving 13 bases between them. The CDR3 spells CASSSRAGDTEAFF. The CDR3, as DNA: TGTGCCAGCTCATCACGGGCAGGGGACACTGAAGCTTTCTTT.

This chain connects TRBV18 to TRBJ2-1; 7 bases are a match to TRBD2. There are 15 residues in the CDR3. J gave up 4 bases and V 4 bases, and 7 bases lay outside the gene matches. CDR1 is KGHSH, CDR2 LQKENI, per germline. DNA for the CDR3: TGTGCCAGCTCACTGTATGCGGGGGAGTACAATGAGCAGTTCTTC. This sequence encodes CASSLYAGEYNEQFF. Together with reference TRBV18 and TRBJ2-1, the CDR3 gives the full variable domain: NAGVMQNPRHLVRRRGQEARLRCSPMKGHSHVYWYRQLPEEGLKFMVYLQKENIIDESGMPKERFSAEFPKEGPSILRIQQVVRGDSAAYFCASSLYAGEYNEQFFGPGTRLTVL.

The chain is built from TRBV29-1 and TRBJ2-2; 10 nucleotides agree with TRBD1. The CDR3 is made up of 16 amino acids. Germline V CDR1 and CDR2: SQVTM, ANQGSEA. After removal of 6 bases from V and 1 base from J, the junction contained 8 bases not matched to a gene. The CDR3 DNA follows: TGCAGCGTGTTAGACCGGGACAGGGGGAACACCGGGGAGCTGTTTTTT. This gives the protein CSVLDRDRGNTGELFF.

This rearrangement joins TRBV2 to TRBJ1-1, with 7 bases that match TRBD1. Germline CDR1 is SNHLY and CDR2 is FYNNEI. The CDR3 contains 15 residues. Trimming removed 5 bases from V and 1 base from J; junction bases left unmatched: 7. The CDR3: CASSKETGRNTEAFF. CDR3 in DNA: TGTGCCAGCAGTAAAGAGACAGGGAGGAACACTGAAGCTTTCTTT.

The chain uses TRBV10-3 and TRBJ2-4; 9 nucleotides line up with TRBD1. Germline CDR1 reads ENHRY; CDR2 reads SYGVKD. J gave up 13 bases and V 10 bases, and 8 bases lay outside the gene matches. The CDR3 is 11 amino acids. The CDR3 sequence is CATRDREIQYF. The CDR3 nucleotides are TGTGCCACTCGGGACAGGGAAATCCAGTACTTC.

J is TRBJ2-7 and V is TRBV4-2, with a possible D match to TRBD2 (5 bases). V was clipped by 4 bases and J by 2 bases, with 12 bases between them. This CDR3 region has 14 residues. Germline CDR1 LGHNA, CDR2 YNFKEQ. As DNA, the CDR3 is TGTGCCAGCAGCCTTTCAAGCGGTACCTACGAGCAGTACTTC. As protein: CASSLSSGTYEQYF.

The chain carries TRBV6-1 and TRBJ2-5; a possible D gene is TRBD2 (6 bases). Germline CDR1 MNHNS, CDR2 SASEGT. The CDR3 runs 13 residues. V dropped 8 bases and J dropped 5 bases, with 15 bases sitting between them. The CDR3 DNA reads TGTGCCAGCTCCCGGTCGGGAGTGGAGACCCAGTACTTC. This encodes CASSRSGVETQYF.

This chain links TRBV6-6 with TRBJ1-1; no clear D gene. V lost 2 bases and J lost 10, with 11 bases in between. There are 12 residues in the CDR3. Germline loops: CDR1 MNHNY, CDR2 SVGAGI (reference sequence). The CDR3 DNA sequence: TGTGCCAGCAGTTACCAGGCTTCACCAGCTTTCTTT. As protein: CASSYQASPAFF.

CDR3 in DNA: TGTGCCAGCAGTCGGGGACAGGGAAGGAGTGGCTACACCTTC. It codes for CASSRGQGRSGYTF. The chain recombines TRBV7-9 with TRBJ1-2; 9 nucleotides agree with TRBD1. Germline V gives CDR1 SEHNR, CDR2 FQNEAQ (reference sequence). V lost 6 bases to trimming and J lost 7 bases; unmatched junction nucleotides: 9. CDR3 length: 14 residues. Supplemented by reference TRBV7-9 and TRBJ1-2, the full variable domain reads DTGVSQNPRHKITKRGQNVTFRCDPISEHNRLYWYRQTLGQGPEFLTYFQNEAQLEKSRLLSDRFSAERPKGSFSTLEIQRTEQGDSAMYLCASSRGQGRSGYTFGSGTRLTVV.